This T cell receptor (beta chain) came from a study of cytomegalovirus exposure and HLA in healthy donors. The donors gave bone marrow, and they were healthy. Remarks on this clone: Its antigen is unknown.

Germline lookup yields CDR1 GTSNPN and CDR2 SVGIG (reference sequence). V was shortened by 2 bases and J by 8 bases, with 15 bases between the two germline ends. The CDR3 runs 13 residues. The PCR had 60 Vbeta and 13 Jbeta primers. Here immunoSEQ multiplex PCR was the method, and the copy in TCRdb shows in-frame clones only, minus some. Reported are about 65,000 clones; the ten largest clones contain 15% to 20%. The study, taken as a whole, reports: A later analysis reported that several of the most significant clusters appeared to be linked to common viral pathogens, among them Epstein-Barr virus. Rarity characterized most TCR sequences, yet some public TCRs appeared in many donors.

The receptor was isolated from a boy aged 5-17 years in good health and CMV-seronegative. The material sequenced was PBMCs. The genes are TRBV30 and TRBJ1-2, with D hard to call. CDR3 in amino acids: CAWSYGQAGGYTF. The DNA of the CDR3 is TGTGCCTGGAGTTATGGCCAGGCGGGAGGCTACACCTTC.